The 5 T cell receptor beta chains below all came from one sample that was sequenced in a study of a mutant IDH1 vaccine in newly diagnosed glioma. Method: immunoSEQ multiplex PCR; TCRdb's copy keeps in-frame clones and lacks some. The sample consists of fewer than 85,000 clones, roughly four fifths of them appearing once. Antigens of these TCRs are unknown. Time point indicated: week 47, end of study. Vaccination used 300 ug of mutant IDH1 20-mer peptide per dose, with topical imiquimod. Here the sequenced sample was PBMCs, taken from a glioma patient whose treatment included an IDH1 peptide vaccine. Receptors originate from a man between 40 and 49 years old with glioma.

The genes are TRBV6-1 and TRBJ2-3; tentatively, D is TRBD1 or TRBD2 (5 bases each). Germline lookup yields CDR1 MNHNS and CDR2 SASEGT. Trimming cost V 6 bases and J 1 base, with 8 bases left between them. This CDR3 is built from 13 residues. CDR3 sequence reads: CASSGAGTDTQYF. The CDR3 coding sequence is TGTGCCAGCAGCGGGGCCGGCACAGATACGCAGTATTTT.

This chain connects TRBV7-6 to TRBJ2-7; the D is unclear. Trimming cost V 2 bases and J 3 bases, with 8 bases left between them. The CDR3 covers 13 residues. Germline V gene lookup returns CDR1 SGHVS and CDR2 FNYEAQ. The chain's CDR3 is CASSLRTYYEQYF. The CDR3 DNA is TGTGCCAGCAGCTTACGGACCTACTACGAGCAGTACTTC.

The J gene is TRBJ2-5, the V gene TRBV11-2, with 10 bases identical to TRBD1. This CDR3 comprises 15 residues. Germline V gene sequence: CDR1 SGHAT, CDR2 FQNNGV. After removal of 5 bases from V and 2 bases from J, the junction contained 5 bases not matched to a gene. In DNA form, the CDR3 reads TGTGCCAGCAGCGGGGGACAGGGGTCACAAGAGACCCAGTACTTC. It encodes CASSGGQGSQETQYF. Variable domain in full (rest from reference TRBV11-2 and TRBJ2-5): EAGVAQSPRYKIIEKRQSVAFWCNPISGHATLYWYQQILGQGPKLLIQFQNNGVVDDSQLPKDRFSAERLKGVDSTLKIQPAKLEDSAVYLCASSGGQGSQETQYFGPGTRLLVL.

This chain links TRBV4-2 with TRBJ2-7; D is ambiguous. The CDR3 loop spans 12 amino acids. Germline V gene data show CDR1 as LGHNA and CDR2 as YNFKEQ. V was clipped by 2 bases and J by 6 bases, with 8 bases between them. CDR3 nucleotides: TGTGCCAGCAGCCAAAACCTGGGCGAGCAGTACTTC. Translating it yields CASSQNLGEQYF.

The rearrangement uses TRBV4-3 and TRBJ1-5; possibly TRBD1 for D (5 bases). V gave up 0 bases and J gave up 2 bases, with 11 bases separating them. This CDR3 comprises 16 residues. CDR1 and CDR2 from the germline V gene are LGHNA and YSLEER. The CDR3 sequence is CASSQDYGTRNQPQHF. As DNA, the CDR3 is TGCGCCAGCAGCCAAGATTACGGGACCCGCAATCAGCCCCAGCATTTT.